A selection of T cell receptor beta chains follows, all from one sample in a study of blood T cells in healthy people across ages. TCRdb fed the 5' RACE reads into MiXCR, producing one record per CDR3 protein. The sample shows around 1,000,000 distinct CDR3 sequences, 20% to 25% of them seen only once. These same records also appear under a second study, on T cells of mothers and their children.

The sequenced material came from blood. The origin of the receptors is a girl aged 2 to 9 in good health. Each CDR3 is given with its conserved first and last residue. The D gene is left open where the match is weak. Clone size appears in some rows only: once, few, many, or a class for an expanded clone.

v_call: TRBV6-5; clone_size: NA; d_call: NA; j_call: TRBJ2-2; cdr3_nt: TGTGCCAGCAGTTACTCGAGGGTTACCGGGGAGCTGTTTTTT; cdr3_aa: CASSYSRVTGELFF
v_call: TRBV27; clone_size: few; d_call: NA; j_call: TRBJ1-5; cdr3_nt: TGTGCCAGCAAAGGTCAGGGCAATCAGCCCCAGCATTTT; cdr3_aa: CASKGQGNQPQHF
v_call: TRBV7-6; clone_size: few; d_call: NA; j_call: TRBJ2-5; cdr3_nt: TGTGCCAGCAGCTTATGGCCGAGGGAGACCCAGTACTTC; cdr3_aa: CASSLWPRETQYF
v_call: TRBV7-8; clone_size: NA; d_call: TRBD1; j_call: TRBJ2-5; cdr3_nt: TGTGCCAGCAGGGACAGACCGGGACAGGCAGAGACCCAGTACTTC; cdr3_aa: CASRDRPGQAETQYF
v_call: TRBV19; clone_size: few; d_call: TRBD2; j_call: TRBJ2-2; cdr3_nt: TGTGCCAGTAGTATAGATCGGGGGGCCGGGGAGCTGTTTTTT; cdr3_aa: CASSIDRGAGELFF
v_call: TRBV2; clone_size: few; d_call: NA; j_call: TRBJ1-5; cdr3_nt: TGTGCCAGCAGTGTTGAGGAAAATCAGCCCCAGCATTTT; cdr3_aa: CASSVEENQPQHF
v_call: TRBV4-2; clone_size: few; d_call: NA; j_call: TRBJ1-1; cdr3_nt: TGTGCCAGCAGCCAAGTGGAAGAGAACACTGAAGCTTTCTTT; cdr3_aa: CASSQVEENTEAFF
v_call: TRBV6-1; clone_size: NA; d_call: NA; j_call: TRBJ1-2; cdr3_nt: TGTGCCAGCAGTGAGGCGCCGGACAGAACAGTCTATGGCTACACCTTC; cdr3_aa: CASSEAPDRTVYGYTF
v_call: TRBV20-1; clone_size: NA; d_call: TRBD1; j_call: TRBJ2-7; cdr3_nt: TGCAGTGCCGACCCAGGGACAGGAGGGCTCGAGCAGTACTTC; cdr3_aa: CSADPGTGGLEQYF
v_call: TRBV5-1; clone_size: few; d_call: TRBD2; j_call: TRBJ2-1; cdr3_nt: TGCGCCAGCAGCCCGGGACTAGCGGGAGGTTCCTACAATGAGCAGTTCTTC; cdr3_aa: CASSPGLAGGSYNEQFF
v_call: TRBV11-2; clone_size: NA; d_call: NA; j_call: TRBJ2-5; cdr3_nt: TGTGCCAGCAGCCCGCCTTTTTTCGGGGATGAGACCCAGTACTTC; cdr3_aa: CASSPPFFGDETQYF
v_call: TRBV10-3; clone_size: few; d_call: NA; j_call: TRBJ2-5; cdr3_nt: TGTGCCATCCAGGGGAGGGGGGAAGAGACCCAGTACTTC; cdr3_aa: CAIQGRGEETQYF
v_call: TRBV7-2; clone_size: few; d_call: NA; j_call: TRBJ2-2; cdr3_nt: TGTGCCAGCAGCTTGGAAGGGGGGACCGGGGAGCTGTTTTTT; cdr3_aa: CASSLEGGTGELFF
v_call: TRBV7-8; clone_size: NA; d_call: NA; j_call: TRBJ1-4; cdr3_nt: TGTGCCAGCCGGGAGGACAGAACCTTTAATGAAAAACTGTTTTTT; cdr3_aa: CASREDRTFNEKLFF
v_call: TRBV29-1; clone_size: NA; d_call: NA; j_call: TRBJ2-7; cdr3_nt: TGCAGCGTTGAGGCCAGAATAGACGAGCAGTACTTC; cdr3_aa: CSVEARIDEQYF
v_call: TRBV7-2; clone_size: few; d_call: NA; j_call: TRBJ2-7; cdr3_nt: TGTGCCAGCAGCCCGCGGGTGGGGGAACCCTACGAGCAGTACTTC; cdr3_aa: CASSPRVGEPYEQYF
v_call: TRBV6-5; clone_size: NA; d_call: NA; j_call: TRBJ2-1; cdr3_nt: TGTGCCAGCAGTTTTGGTGCACTAGGCGACCTCTCCTACAATGAGCAGTTCTTC; cdr3_aa: CASSFGALGDLSYNEQFF
v_call: TRBV5-1; clone_size: NA; d_call: NA; j_call: TRBJ2-5; cdr3_nt: TGCGCCAGCAGCCCCTCTATGGCCAGCGGGACCCAGTACTTC; cdr3_aa: CASSPSMASGTQYF
v_call: TRBV2; clone_size: NA; d_call: NA; j_call: TRBJ2-6; cdr3_nt: TGTGCCAGCACAGTGCTGAGACAGAGCTCTGGGGCCAACGTCCTGACTTTC; cdr3_aa: CASTVLRQSSGANVLTF
v_call: TRBV28; clone_size: few; d_call: TRBD1; j_call: TRBJ2-3; cdr3_nt: TGTGCCAGCAGTCCCCTGGACAGGGAAAATCAAGATACGCAGTATTTT; cdr3_aa: CASSPLDRENQDTQYF
v_call: TRBV7-8; clone_size: NA; d_call: NA; j_call: TRBJ2-7; cdr3_nt: TGTGCCAGCAGCTTAGAGGTCGGGCTCAGCTCCTACGAGCAGTACTTC; cdr3_aa: CASSLEVGLSSYEQYF
v_call: TRBV7-2; clone_size: few; d_call: TRBD1; j_call: TRBJ2-7; cdr3_nt: TGTGCCAGCAGGCTTTCGGGACAGGGGGCCTACGAGCAGTACTTC; cdr3_aa: CASRLSGQGAYEQYF
v_call: TRBV29-1; clone_size: few; d_call: NA; j_call: TRBJ2-7; cdr3_nt: TGCAGCGTTAAGGCAGGGTACGAGCAGTACTTC; cdr3_aa: CSVKAGYEQYF
v_call: TRBV11-3; clone_size: NA; d_call: NA; j_call: TRBJ2-7; cdr3_nt: TGTGCCAGCAGCCATCTAGACACTTTCTCCTACGAGCAGTACTTC; cdr3_aa: CASSHLDTFSYEQYF
v_call: TRBV12-3/TRBV12-4; clone_size: few; d_call: NA; j_call: TRBJ1-6; cdr3_nt: TGTGCCAGCAGTCTCCAACCAGCTATTCTCACGGCCCTGTTTAATTCACCCCTCCACTTT; cdr3_aa: CASSLQPAILTALFNSPLHF
v_call: TRBV29-1; clone_size: once; d_call: TRBD1; j_call: TRBJ1-2; cdr3_nt: TGCAGCGTTGAAGGTCCGTGGACAGGGGGTGGCTACACCTTC; cdr3_aa: CSVEGPWTGGGYTF
v_call: TRBV28; clone_size: few; d_call: TRBD2; j_call: TRBJ2-2; cdr3_nt: TGTGCCAGCAGTTTTGCGGGAGGAACGAACACCGGGGAGCTGTTTTTT; cdr3_aa: CASSFAGGTNTGELFF
v_call: TRBV5-1; clone_size: few; d_call: TRBD1; j_call: TRBJ1-6; cdr3_nt: TGCGCCAGCTTCGGGACAGGGGATTCACCCCTCCACTTT; cdr3_aa: CASFGTGDSPLHF
v_call: TRBV7-2; clone_size: few; d_call: TRBD1; j_call: TRBJ2-7; cdr3_nt: TGTGCCAGCGTCAGGGGGGAGCAGTACTTC; cdr3_aa: CASVRGEQYF
v_call: TRBV12-3/TRBV12-4; clone_size: NA; d_call: NA; j_call: TRBJ2-7; cdr3_nt: TGTGCCAGCAGTCTCCTACCGTTCACCTACGAGCAGTACTTC; cdr3_aa: CASSLLPFTYEQYF
v_call: TRBV5-1; clone_size: few; d_call: NA; j_call: TRBJ2-5; cdr3_nt: TGCGCCAGCAGCCCTCAGGGGACCGGGGAGACCCAGTACTTC; cdr3_aa: CASSPQGTGETQYF
v_call: TRBV20-1; clone_size: NA; d_call: NA; j_call: TRBJ2-5; cdr3_nt: TGCAGTGCCCAACGTGGAGGAGGGGAGACCCAGTACTTC; cdr3_aa: CSAQRGGGETQYF
v_call: TRBV6-2/TRBV6-3; clone_size: NA; d_call: NA; j_call: TRBJ1-2; cdr3_nt: TGTGCCATCCGCCGAAGGATAGGGAACTATGGCTACACCTTC; cdr3_aa: CAIRRRIGNYGYTF
v_call: TRBV12-3/TRBV12-4; clone_size: few; d_call: NA; j_call: TRBJ2-3; cdr3_nt: TGTGCCAGCAGTTTAGCGCTCCCCGATACGCAGTATTTT; cdr3_aa: CASSLALPDTQYF
v_call: TRBV7-8; clone_size: few; d_call: NA; j_call: TRBJ1-6; cdr3_nt: TGTGCCAGCAGCCTAAATACGGTTTCACCCCTCCACTTT; cdr3_aa: CASSLNTVSPLHF
v_call: TRBV29-1; clone_size: few; d_call: TRBD2; j_call: TRBJ2-3; cdr3_nt: TGCAGCGTTGAAGATCCGGGACTAGCAGCTAGCACAGATACGCAGTATTTT; cdr3_aa: CSVEDPGLAASTDTQYF
v_call: TRBV7-8; clone_size: few; d_call: NA; j_call: TRBJ2-4; cdr3_nt: TGTGCCAGCAGCTTAAATTCGGGGAGAAGTATTCAGTACTTC; cdr3_aa: CASSLNSGRSIQYF
v_call: TRBV7-9; clone_size: NA; d_call: NA; j_call: TRBJ2-2; cdr3_nt: TGTGCCAGCAGCGGGAGGGAGCTGTTTTTT; cdr3_aa: CASSGRELFF
v_call: TRBV20-1; clone_size: few; d_call: NA; j_call: TRBJ2-3; cdr3_nt: TGCAGTGCTAGAGTAGAGCTATACACAGATACGCAGTATTTT; cdr3_aa: CSARVELYTDTQYF
v_call: TRBV5-1; clone_size: many; d_call: TRBD2; j_call: TRBJ2-3; cdr3_nt: TGCGCCAGCAGCTCCGGGACTAGCGTCACAGATACGCAGTATTTT; cdr3_aa: CASSSGTSVTDTQYF
v_call: TRBV5-1; clone_size: many; d_call: TRBD1; j_call: TRBJ1-1; cdr3_nt: TGCGCCAGCAGCTCTACAGGGGGCGGAACTGAAGCTTTCTTT; cdr3_aa: CASSSTGGGTEAFF
v_call: TRBV29-1; clone_size: once; d_call: NA; j_call: TRBJ2-7; cdr3_nt: TGCAGCGTTGGGCAGGTTGGGGCCTACGAGCAGTACTTC; cdr3_aa: CSVGQVGAYEQYF
v_call: TRBV7-2; clone_size: NA; d_call: TRBD1; j_call: TRBJ2-7; cdr3_nt: TGTGCCAGCGGGGACAGGGACTACGAGCAGTACTTC; cdr3_aa: CASGDRDYEQYF
v_call: TRBV11-2; clone_size: NA; d_call: NA; j_call: TRBJ2-1; cdr3_nt: TGTGCCAGCAGCCTCCGACCGATTACTCTGGGTGAGCAGTTCTTC; cdr3_aa: CASSLRPITLGEQFF
v_call: TRBV12-3/TRBV12-4; clone_size: NA; d_call: TRBD1; j_call: TRBJ2-7; cdr3_nt: TGTGCCAGCACCCAGGGGGACCTATCCTACGAGCAGTACTTC; cdr3_aa: CASTQGDLSYEQYF
v_call: TRBV6-1; clone_size: NA; d_call: NA; j_call: TRBJ1-4; cdr3_nt: TGTGCCAGCAGTGACGCCCGGTTGACAACTAATGAAAAACTGTTTTTT; cdr3_aa: CASSDARLTTNEKLFF
v_call: TRBV2; clone_size: many; d_call: NA; j_call: TRBJ2-5; cdr3_nt: TGTGCCAGCAGCGTAAGAGAGACCCAGTACTTC; cdr3_aa: CASSVRETQYF
v_call: TRBV3-1; clone_size: few; d_call: NA; j_call: TRBJ2-5; cdr3_nt: TGTGCCAGCAGCCAAACCTTGGAGCCCGTGGGTCAAGAGACCCAGTACTTC; cdr3_aa: CASSQTLEPVGQETQYF
v_call: TRBV5-1; clone_size: few; d_call: NA; j_call: TRBJ2-1; cdr3_nt: TGCGCCAGCAGCTTTGAGTCTAACAATGAGCAGTTCTTC; cdr3_aa: CASSFESNNEQFF
v_call: TRBV7-9; clone_size: NA; d_call: NA; j_call: TRBJ2-6; cdr3_nt: TGTGCCAGCAGCCCCGGACATCTCTCGGGCTCTTCTGGGGCCAACGTCCTGACTTTC; cdr3_aa: CASSPGHLSGSSGANVLTF
v_call: TRBV20-1; clone_size: NA; d_call: TRBD1; j_call: TRBJ2-1; cdr3_nt: TGCAGTGCCATTACCGGGACAGAGTTCAATGAGCAGTTCTTC; cdr3_aa: CSAITGTEFNEQFF